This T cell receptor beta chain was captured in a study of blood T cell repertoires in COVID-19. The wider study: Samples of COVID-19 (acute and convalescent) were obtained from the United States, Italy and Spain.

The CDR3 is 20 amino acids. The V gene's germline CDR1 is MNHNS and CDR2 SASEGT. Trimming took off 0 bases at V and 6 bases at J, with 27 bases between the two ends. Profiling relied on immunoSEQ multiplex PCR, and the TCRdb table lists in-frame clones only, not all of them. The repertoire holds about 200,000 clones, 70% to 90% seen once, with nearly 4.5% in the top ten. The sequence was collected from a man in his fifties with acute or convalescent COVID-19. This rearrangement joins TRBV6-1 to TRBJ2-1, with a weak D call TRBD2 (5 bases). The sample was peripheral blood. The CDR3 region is CASSEARVSRQTGRGNEQFF. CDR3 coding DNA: TGTGCCAGCAGTGAAGCGCGGGTCTCCCGTCAAACCGGCCGGGGCAATGAGCAGTTCTTC.